This T cell receptor (beta chain) was sequenced in a study of PD-1 blockade in classical Hodgkin lymphoma. Repertoires were generated with immunoSEQ multiplex PCR, while TCRdb's copy carries only in-frame clones and drops some. This table has fewer than 90,000 clones, 93% appearing once. The length of the CDR3 is 13 residues. CDR1 is SGHVS, CDR2 FNYEAQ, per germline. Unmatched junction bases numbered 6, after V lost 5 bases and J lost 5 bases. Regarding time point: newly diagnosed, previously untreated cHL patient sample. The chain joins TRBV7-6 to TRBJ2-7; 7 bases agree with TRBD1. Material for sequencing was peripheral blood mononuclear cells (PBMCs). The sequence came from a human donor with classical Hodgkin lymphoma. The CDR3 reads CASSPQGVNEQYF. CDR3 coding DNA: TGTGCCAGCAGCCCCCAGGGGGTCAACGAGCAGTACTTC.